These 2 T cell receptor beta chains originate from one sample sequenced in a study of T cells in Graves' hyperthyroidism and ophthalmopathy. RNA transcripts provided the source from which TCR beta CDR3 regions were amplified. Initially, a first-round RT-PCR of the TCR CDR3 employed the HTBI primer set. MiXCR was run by TCRdb on the multiplex PCR reads, yielding one entry per CDR3 protein. Found here are roughly 570,000 distinct CDR3 sequences, approximately 44% of them singletons; the top ten hold more than 7.5%. Sequenced material: peripheral blood or thyroid tissue (not recorded which). The receptors were sampled from a woman aged 18 to 35 with Graves' hyperthyroidism.

V and J are TRBV29-1 and TRBJ1-3; 9 positions agree with TRBD1. CDR1 and CDR2 from the germline V gene are SQVTM and ANQGSEA. The J segment lost 3 bases and the V segment lost 3 bases, leaving 6 bases of the junction unmatched. This CDR3 has 15 residues. Here the CDR3 reads CSVDLGQGSGNTIYF. The CDR3, as DNA: TGCAGCGTTGATTTAGGACAGGGGAGTGGAAACACCATATATTTT.

This clonotype was recorded many times. This chain uses TRBV6-5 with TRBJ1-2, with TRBD1 matching 7 bases. Losses at the gene ends were 6 bases for V and 4 bases for J; bases not matched to a gene: 8. The CDR3 runs 14 residues. Germline loops: CDR1 MNHEY, CDR2 SVGAGI. The CDR3 sequence: CASSRQGWSYGYTF. DNA of the CDR3: TGTGCCAGCAGCCGACAGGGTTGGTCCTATGGCTACACCTTC.